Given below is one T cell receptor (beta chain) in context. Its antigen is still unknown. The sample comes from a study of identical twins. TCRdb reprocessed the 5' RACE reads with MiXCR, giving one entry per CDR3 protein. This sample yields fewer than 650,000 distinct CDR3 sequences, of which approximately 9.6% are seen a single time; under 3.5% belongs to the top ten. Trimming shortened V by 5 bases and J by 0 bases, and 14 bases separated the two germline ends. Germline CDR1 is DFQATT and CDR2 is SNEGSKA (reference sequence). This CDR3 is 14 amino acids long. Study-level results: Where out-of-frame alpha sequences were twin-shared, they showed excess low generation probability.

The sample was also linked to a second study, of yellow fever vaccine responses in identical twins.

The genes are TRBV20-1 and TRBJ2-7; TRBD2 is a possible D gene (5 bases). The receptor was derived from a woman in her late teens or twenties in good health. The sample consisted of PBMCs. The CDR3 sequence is CSAARLGSSYEQYF. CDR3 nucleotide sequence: TGCAGTGCTGCAAGACTGGGGAGCTCCTACGAGCAGTACTTC.